This is a list of T cell receptor beta chains from one sample in a study of read filtering for tumor transcriptome and immune sequencing. MiXCR was run by TCRdb on the reads, yielding one entry per CDR3 protein. Of about 62,000 distinct CDR3 sequences listed, roughly 19% are singletons. The sample taken for sequencing was a population of CD138-negative cells sorted from bone marrow. These TCRs come from a donor aged 40 or over with multiple myeloma. Each CDR3 is given with its conserved first and last residue.

j_call,v_call,cdr3_aa
TRBJ2-1,TRBV20-1,CSATRLAGTHNEQFF
TRBJ2-7,TRBV3-1,CASSQGQAYYEQYF
TRBJ1-2,TRBV29-1,CSVEGDRRWDYGYTF
TRBJ1-1,TRBV5-1,CASSFWGEPTEAFF
TRBJ1-1,TRBV20-1,CSAVGGSDEAFF
TRBJ2-5,TRBV20-1,CSARRLAGGPQETQYF
TRBJ2-7,TRBV2,CASDLAGDDHEQYF
TRBJ2-1,TRBV5-1,CASSPSLAGEINEQFF
TRBJ2-7,TRBV7-2,CASSVAGTVSYEQYF
TRBJ1-2,TRBV5-1,CASSLSGNSDGYTF
TRBJ1-6,TRBV7-8,CASSPDRGRMLSYNSPLHF
TRBJ2-5,TRBV14,CASSQATRLQETQYF
TRBJ1-3,TRBV2,CASSARTGSPGNTIYF
TRBJ2-7,TRBV6-6,CAHGTGFFYGQYF
TRBJ2-3,TRBV5-1,CASSLAGTGAVTDTQYF
TRBJ2-1,TRBV11-2,CASSLIMSGGPQFF
TRBJ2-1,TRBV19,CASSSRDLAGGYVSYNERFF
TRBJ2-7,TRBV19,CASSRTGTGSIEQYF
TRBJ2-3,TRBV11-2,CASRRGLAGGASTDTQYF
TRBJ1-1,TRBV5-1,CASSLGTGNTEAFF
TRBJ2-7,TRBV9,CASSAVEGGSEQYF
TRBJ2-3,TRBV23-1,CASSHFGTDTQYF
TRBJ2-5,TRBV6-5,CASSLLDRVQETQYF
TRBJ2-2,TRBV20-1,CSARDRAGAWTGELFF
TRBJ2-7,TRBV20-1,CSARDPGGGVYEQYF
TRBJ2-1,TRBV11-3,CASSPGGRELYEQFF
TRBJ1-1,TRBV20-1,CSAATGGVAEAFF
TRBJ2-6,TRBV20-1,CSARRGGLSGANVLTF
TRBJ1-5,TRBV12-3/TRBV12-4,CASSDYSNQPQHF
TRBJ1-1,TRBV2,CASSGATGVYTEAFF
TRBJ2-1,TRBV7-9,CASSPRTGSSYNEQFF
TRBJ2-1,TRBV20-1,CSARPWTGEYNEQFF
TRBJ2-5,TRBV5-1,CASSLRASGTTQETQYF
TRBJ2-1,TRBV15,CATSREGIGGANEQFF
TRBJ2-3,TRBV29-1,CSVELPSDTQYF
TRBJ2-5,TRBV14,CASSQETQYF
TRBJ1-1,TRBV3-1,CTSSRNTEAFF
TRBJ2-3,TRBV29-1,CSVTGGSTDTQYF
TRBJ2-5,TRBV7-8,CASSLGLRSGQEYF
TRBJ1-4,TRBV29-1,CSVEGDSGGEKLFF
TRBJ1-2,TRBV18,CASSPPGVKDYGYTF
TRBJ2-4,TRBV20-1,CSARGTNGRLVKNIQYF
TRBJ1-2,TRBV11-2,CASSPLREGFDGYTF
TRBJ2-7,TRBV28,CASSLVQGAYEQYF
TRBJ2-7,TRBV7-9,CASSPSSYEQYF
TRBJ2-3,TRBV4-2,CASSPRAREGTDTQYF
TRBJ1-1,TRBV12-3/TRBV12-4,CAGSRDRNTEAFF
TRBJ2-2,TRBV24-1,CATSQSGQGANTGELFF
TRBJ2-1,TRBV18,CASSPNSGRAVVNEQFF
TRBJ2-2,TRBV28,CAGSIRLAGSDTGELFF